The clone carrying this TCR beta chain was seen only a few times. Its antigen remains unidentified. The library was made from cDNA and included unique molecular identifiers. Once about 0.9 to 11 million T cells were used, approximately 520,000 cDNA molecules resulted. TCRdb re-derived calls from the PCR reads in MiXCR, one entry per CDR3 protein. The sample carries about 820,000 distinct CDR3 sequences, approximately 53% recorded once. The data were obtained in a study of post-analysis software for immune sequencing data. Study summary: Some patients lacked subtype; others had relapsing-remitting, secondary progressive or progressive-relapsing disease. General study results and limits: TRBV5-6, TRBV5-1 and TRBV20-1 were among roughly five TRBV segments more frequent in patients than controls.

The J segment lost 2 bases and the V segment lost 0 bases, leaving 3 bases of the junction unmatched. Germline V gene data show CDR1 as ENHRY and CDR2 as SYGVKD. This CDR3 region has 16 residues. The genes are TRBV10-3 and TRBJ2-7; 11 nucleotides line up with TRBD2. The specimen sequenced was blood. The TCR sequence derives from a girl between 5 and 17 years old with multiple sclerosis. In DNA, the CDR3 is TGTGCCATCAGTGAGTCGGATAGCGGGGGGGCCTACGAGCAGTACTTC. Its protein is CAISESDSGGAYEQYF.